Presented here are 27 T cell receptor beta chains from one specimen sequenced in a study of human T cells and chemical hapten exposure. The time point was: patch test 3, about 24 weeks after DPC sensitization. Stated treatment: therapeutic diphenylcyclopropenone sensitization with weekly scalp DPC. In TCRdb, the RACE reads were re-called with MiXCR into one record per CDR3 protein. The table includes approximately 90,000 distinct CDR3 sequences, 27% detected once. The input for sequencing was whole blood, taken in connection with sensitization to the hapten diphenylcyclopropenone (DPC). The receptors originated from a man aged 35 to 55 with alopecia areata. Some clones in this sample may be carry-over from other donors' samples.

The V gene is TRBV11-1, the J gene TRBJ2-7; a weak D match, TRBD1 (6 bases). CDR1 is SGHAT, CDR2 FQDESV, per germline (reference sequence). This CDR3 region has 15 residues. V was trimmed by 4 bases and J by 6 bases, leaving 19 bases between them. The CDR3, as DNA: TGTGCCAGCAGCTCATCCGGGACACCGGGGTCCGAGCAGTACTTC. Amino acids: CASSSSGTPGSEQYF.

This clonotype has at least ten counts. This chain connects TRBV25-1 to TRBJ2-3; D remains unclear. V lost 6 bases, J lost 5 bases, and 9 bases lay in between. The germline gives CDR1 MGHDK, CDR2 SYGVNS. The CDR3 extends over 12 amino acids. The CDR3, as DNA: TGTGCCAGCAGCGTGGTGGGAGATACGCAGTATTTT. This sequence encodes CASSVVGDTQYF.

The chain is built from TRBV20-1 and TRBJ2-5; no definite D call. V lost 6 bases, J lost 5 bases, and 13 bases lay in between. Germline V lookup: CDR1 DFQATT, CDR2 SNEGSKA (reference sequence). The CDR3 is made up of 12 amino acids. CDR3 loop: CSAIALTETQYF. CDR3 sequence (DNA): TGCAGTGCCATTGCCCTGACGGAGACCCAGTACTTC.

This chain connects TRBV3-1 to TRBJ2-5; 8 bases agree with TRBD2. The ends lost 2 bases at V and 5 bases at J; junction bases unmatched: 4. This CDR3 has 14 residues. The germline V gene encodes CDR1 LGHDT and CDR2 YNNKEL (reference sequence). CDR3 coding DNA: TGTGCCAGCAGCCAAAAGCGGGAGATCGAGACCCAGTACTTC. It is translated as CASSQKREIETQYF.

A few counts support this clonotype. The chain combines TRBV14 with TRBJ2-7; 8 bases line up with TRBD2. Trimming cost V 0 bases and J 13 bases; bases outside gene matches: 8. Germline V lookup: CDR1 SGHDN, CDR2 FVKESK. The CDR3 is made up of 13 amino acids. CDR3 bases: TGTGCCAGCAGCCAAGATCGAGCGGGAGTTCCTTACTTC. This gives the protein CASSQDRAGVPYF.

This clonotype has a handful of counts. The chain joins TRBV21-1 to TRBJ2-3; the table calls TRBD2, which could not be checked here. TRBV21-1 is annotated as a pseudogene. The CDR3 covers 16 residues. The CDR3 DNA follows: TGTGCCAGCAGCAAAGCGGGAGGATTTAGCACAGATACGCAGTATTTT. Translation: CASSKAGGFSTDTQYF.

This clonotype appeared a few times. The gene calls are TRBV12-3 or TRBV12-4 and TRBJ2-1; TRBD2 agrees at 7 bases. This CDR3 region has 17 residues. V lost 6 bases, J lost 2 bases, and 13 bases stayed unmatched. As DNA, the CDR3 is TGTGCCAGCAGACCGGGGGGTGGAGCGGGCACCTACAATGAGCAGTTCTTC. As protein: CASRPGGGAGTYNEQFF.

The V gene is TRBV4-2, the J gene TRBJ2-7, with unresolved D. V was pared by 0 bases and J by 1 base, with 7 bases between. Looked up from germline, CDR1 is LGHNA and CDR2 is YNFKEQ. The CDR3 is 14 residues long. The CDR3 spells CASSQDRRSYEQYF. CDR3 nucleotides: TGTGCCAGCAGCCAAGATCGTCGGTCCTACGAGCAGTACTTC.

V is TRBV7-9 and J is TRBJ2-7; TRBD1 is a possible D gene (5 bases). Germline V gene data show CDR1 as SEHNR and CDR2 as FQNEAQ (reference sequence). This CDR3 is 15 amino acids long. V shed 5 bases and J shed 5 bases, with 19 bases lying between them. The CDR3 is CASSPHWGEIHEQYF. In nucleotides, the CDR3 is TGTGCCAGCAGCCCTCACTGGGGCGAGATCCACGAGCAGTACTTC.

The genes are TRBV12-3 or TRBV12-4 and TRBJ2-5, with 7 bases lining up with TRBD2. Trimming cost V 0 bases and J 0 bases; bases outside gene matches: 7. This CDR3 spans 17 amino acids. The CDR3 sequence: CASSLATPSGYQETQYF. The DNA for the CDR3 is TGTGCCAGCAGTTTAGCGACGCCTAGCGGATACCAAGAGACCCAGTACTTC.

CDR3 bases: TGCGCCAGCAGCGGGACAGCCGCAACTAATGAAAAACTGTTTTTT. Amino acid sequence: CASSGTAATNEKLFF. This sequence joins TRBV5-1 and TRBJ1-4; 7 bases map to TRBD1. Trimming took 4 bases from V and 0 from J; bases not matched to a gene: 3. From germline, CDR1 is SGHRS and CDR2 YFSETQ. CDR3 length: 15 residues. Complete variable domain (other parts from reference TRBV5-1 and TRBJ1-4): KAGVTQTPRYLIKTRGQQVTLSCSPISGHRSVSWYQQTPGQGLQFLFEYFSETQRNKGNFPGRFSGRQFSNSRSEMNVSTLELGDSALYLCASSGTAATNEKLFFGSGTQLSVL.

The chain recombines TRBV10-3 with TRBJ1-5; 11 positions match TRBD1. The ends lost 2 bases at V and 1 base at J; junction bases unmatched: 4. Germline-derived CDR1 and CDR2 are ENHRY and SYGVKD. CDR3 length: 17 residues. The CDR3 bases are TGTGCCATCAGTGAGGCAGGGACAGGGGGGAGCAATCAGCCCCAGCATTTT. It yields the protein CAISEAGTGGSNQPQHF.

The chain combines TRBV20-1 with TRBJ2-2; 7 bases line up with TRBD1. This CDR3 is 15 amino acids long. Germline lookup yields CDR1 DFQATT and CDR2 SNEGSKA (reference sequence). V lost 2 bases, J lost 6 bases, and 9 bases stayed unmatched. In DNA, the CDR3 is TGCAGTGCTAGAAACCCGGGACAGAGCTCCGGGGAGCTGTTTTTT. This translates into CSARNPGQSSGELFF.

This clonotype turned up a few times. V is TRBV28 and J is TRBJ2-3; D might be TRBD2 (6 bases). This CDR3 spans 18 amino acids. The V end was cut by 5 bases, the J end by 1 base, with 22 bases between. The germline V gene has CDR1 MDHEN and CDR2 SYDVKM. The CDR3 region has the DNA TGTGCCAGCAGTAACTTGGTTTTTCCGGGAGTTGGCACAGATACGCAGTATTTT. This codes for CASSNLVFPGVGTDTQYF.

This clonotype was detected a few times. The chain links TRBV20-1 to TRBJ1-5, with a weak D call TRBD1 (5 bases). This CDR3 has 14 amino acids. V was cut by 5 bases and J by 3 bases, with 14 bases left in between. Looked up from germline, CDR1 is DFQATT and CDR2 is SNEGSKA (reference sequence). The CDR3 DNA reads as TGCAGTGCTGGGGACCCCGGTGACAATCAGCCCCAGCATTTT. It codes for CSAGDPGDNQPQHF.

In this sample, this clonotype turned up a few times. This chain links TRBV30 with TRBJ1-5, with D perhaps TRBD1 (5 bases). Germline CDR1 and CDR2: GTSNPN and SVGIG (reference sequence). V was pared by 3 bases and J by 4 bases, with 13 bases between. This CDR3 is 14 amino acids long. The DNA of the CDR3 is TGTGCCTGGAGCTTGGGACTTTTGAATCAGCCCCAGCATTTT. This encodes CAWSLGLLNQPQHF.

The gene calls are TRBV30 and TRBJ2-3, with 13 bases matching TRBD2. Germline V gives CDR1 GTSNPN, CDR2 SVGIG (reference sequence). J gave up 0 bases and V 5 bases, and 8 bases lay outside the gene matches. This CDR3 spans 17 amino acids. The CDR3 DNA reads TGTGCCTGGGGGGGACTAGCGGGATCCCCTAGCACAGATACGCAGTATTTT. Residues: CAWGGLAGSPSTDTQYF. Based on the CDR3 plus reference TRBV30 and TRBJ2-3, the full variable domain is SQTIHQWPATLVQPVGSPLSLECTVEGTSNPNLYWYRQAAGRGLQLLFYSVGIGQISSEVPQNLSASRPQDRQFILSSKKLLLSDSGFYLCAWGGLAGSPSTDTQYFGPGTRLTVL.

The chain carries TRBV24-1 and TRBJ1-5, with no clear D. The germline V and J ends were trimmed by 2 bases and 7 bases, with 11 bases remaining between them. The CDR3 spans 14 residues. Germline values: CDR1 KGHDR, CDR2 SFDVKD. CDR3 region: CATSDSGGYQPQHF. CDR3 nucleotide sequence: TGTGCCACCAGTGATTCTGGAGGGTACCAGCCCCAGCATTTT.

This chain connects TRBV5-1 to TRBJ1-4; a weak D match, TRBD1 (5 bases). Trimming cost V 5 bases and J 0 bases, with 11 bases left between them. Germline-derived CDR1 and CDR2 are SGHRS and YFSETQ. This CDR3 is 15 amino acids long. This CDR3 is CASRPTGATNEKLFF. In nucleotides, the CDR3 is TGCGCCAGCAGGCCGACGGGGGCAACTAATGAAAAACTGTTTTTT. Full variable domain (outside the CDR3, taken from reference TRBV5-1 and TRBJ1-4): KAGVTQTPRYLIKTRGQQVTLSCSPISGHRSVSWYQQTPGQGLQFLFEYFSETQRNKGNFPGRFSGRQFSNSRSEMNVSTLELGDSALYLCASRPTGATNEKLFFGSGTQLSVL.

This clonotype was detected a few times. This chain joins TRBV2 and TRBJ2-1; tentative D call: TRBD1 (5 bases). Germline V CDR1 and CDR2: SNHLY, FYNNEI. V lost 8 bases and J lost 4, with 18 bases in between. The CDR3 is 15 residues long. The CDR3 loop is CASVSDSSQYNEQFF. Here the CDR3 DNA reads TGTGCCAGCGTAAGCGACAGTTCCCAATACAATGAGCAGTTCTTC. Combining the CDR3 with reference TRBV2 and TRBJ2-1 gives the whole variable domain EPEVTQTPSHQVTQMGQEVILRCVPISNHLYFYWYRQILGQKVEFLVSFYNNEISEKSEIFDDQFSVERPDGSNFTLKIRSTKLEDSAMYFCASVSDSSQYNEQFFGPGTRLTVL.

The table lists this clonotype with a few counts. This chain uses TRBV20-1 with TRBJ2-3, with D maybe TRBD2 (5 bases). The CDR3 is 15 residues long. Germline values: CDR1 DFQATT, CDR2 SNEGSKA (reference sequence). Between the trimmed V and J ends, which lost 0 bases and 2 bases, there was a span of 12 bases. In nucleotides, the CDR3 is TGCAGTGCTAGAGATGAACGGGATTACACAGATACGCAGTATTTT. It specifies CSARDERDYTDTQYF.

The V call is TRBV5-1, the J call TRBJ2-7, with D maybe TRBD1 (6 bases). This CDR3 has 14 amino acids. CDR1 and CDR2 (germline): SGHRS, YFSETQ. Trimming stripped 1 base from V and 0 bases from J, with 8 bases between. CDR3 sequence: CASSLQGSSYEQYF. DNA for the CDR3: TGCGCCAGCAGCTTGCAGGGGTCCTCCTACGAGCAGTACTTC.

To note about this clonotype: A read error may explain this, as a much larger clone is one base away. The chain joins TRBV3-1 to TRBJ2-3; no firm D call. Germline CDR1 LGHDT, CDR2 YNNKEL (reference sequence). The CDR3 totals 12 residues. Trimming took off 2 bases at V and 4 bases at J, with 4 bases between the two ends. The DNA for the CDR3 is TGTGCCAGCAGCCAAATTGCAGATACGCAGTATTTT. This codes for CASSQIADTQYF.

V usage is TRBV7-3 and J usage is TRBJ1-5; no clear D gene. The CDR3 runs 13 residues. The V end lost 4 bases, the J end lost 3 bases, and 7 bases lay between the germline ends. CDR1 SGHTA and CDR2 FQGTGA come from the germline V gene. The CDR3 protein is CASSSDANQPQHF. CDR3 in DNA: TGTGCCAGCAGCTCAGACGCCAATCAGCCCCAGCATTTT.

The rearrangement uses TRBV4-2 and TRBJ1-3, with D hard to call. V lost 4 bases to trimming and J lost 4 bases, with 5 bases between them. The CDR3 sequence is 12 residues long. CDR1 LGHNA and CDR2 YNFKEQ come from the germline V gene. CDR3 bases: TGTGCCAGCAGCCCCCTAGGAAACACCATATATTTT. This translates into CASSPLGNTIYF.

This clonotype occurred a few times. The chain combines TRBV20-1 with TRBJ2-3; D is perhaps TRBD1 (5 bases). The CDR3 runs to 17 residues. V shed 3 bases and J shed 0 bases, with 19 bases lying between them. Germline loops: CDR1 DFQATT, CDR2 SNEGSKA (reference sequence). The CDR3 nucleotides read TGCAGTGCTAGGAGGCAGGGCGTGTGGTCTAGCACAGATACGCAGTATTTT. Translated: CSARRQGVWSSTDTQYF.

This clonotype was detected a few times. The chain carries TRBV14 and TRBJ2-1, with unresolved D. CDR1 and CDR2 (germline): SGHDN, FVKESK. The CDR3 spans 16 residues. V was clipped by 1 base and J by 1 base, with 11 bases between them. The CDR3 nucleotides are TGTGCCAGCAGCCAAGGAGCGCAATTATCCTACAATGAGCAGTTCTTC. Translation: CASSQGAQLSYNEQFF.